This T cell receptor beta chain is from a study of CD8 T cells in Susac syndrome. RNA amounts of roughly 0.45 to 1 ug underwent reverse transcription with random hexamers. The TCR beta CDR3 was amplified by immunoSEQ multiplex PCR across 54 Vbeta, 13 Jbeta. In TCRdb, the immunoSEQ multiplex PCR reads were re-called with MiXCR into one record per CDR3 protein. The table has about 150,000 distinct CDR3 sequences, just under 95% seen once. Blood CD8+ and CD4+ T cells underwent high-throughput TCR beta sequencing. TEMRA cells were enriched by FACS, while CD8+ and CD4+ T cells were obtained through a negative isolation that was performed magnetically. This CDR3 is 13 amino acids long. Between the trimmed V and J ends, which lost 0 bases and 2 bases, there was a span of 5 bases. Per germline, CDR1 MNHNS and CDR2 SASEGT.

Source material: CD8+ T cells from PBMCs. V gene TRBV6-1 combines with J gene TRBJ2-7, with unresolved D. The TCR was taken from a human donor with multiple sclerosis. The CDR3 loop is CASSEARTYEQYF. CDR3 coding DNA: TGTGCCAGCAGTGAAGCCCGTACCTACGAGCAGTACTTC.